Listed here are 31 T cell receptor beta chains from one sample, sequenced in a study of shared clonotypes between healthy human individuals. TCRdb keeps only in-frame clones here, not all; method: immunoSEQ multiplex PCR. This table holds roughly 1,500,000 clones, approximately 98.5% found once. Sample: naive CD4+ T cells sorted from blood. Subset indicated: CD45RA+ positively selected. The receptors come from a man under 40 in good health.

The chain links TRBV25-1 to TRBJ1-1; no definite D call. Trimming shortened V by 6 bases and J by 4 bases, and 12 bases separated the two germline ends. The germline V gene has CDR1 MGHDK and CDR2 SYGVNS. There are 13 residues in the CDR3. The CDR3 loop reads CASSPWEGTEAFF. Here the CDR3 DNA reads TGTGCCAGCAGCCCTTGGGAGGGCACTGAAGCTTTCTTT.

The rearrangement links TRBV6-6 to TRBJ2-1; no definite D call. Germline CDR1 MNHNY, CDR2 SVGAGI (reference sequence). This CDR3 has 11 residues. Trimming shortened V by 7 bases and J by 10 bases, and 11 bases separated the two germline ends. CDR3 loop: CASTSELEQFF. The CDR3 DNA reads as TGTGCCAGCACTTCAGAACTAGAGCAGTTCTTC.

The chain joins TRBV19 to TRBJ1-5, with D perhaps TRBD1 (6 bases). V shed 5 bases and J shed 2 bases, with 16 bases lying between them. Germline V gives CDR1 LNHDA, CDR2 SQIVND (reference sequence). This CDR3 is built from 16 residues. CDR3 region: CASSLLGRGGNQPQHF. Here the CDR3 DNA reads TGTGCCAGTAGTCTCCTGGGGAGGGGGGGCAATCAGCCCCAGCATTTT.

The chain recombines TRBV7-9 with TRBJ2-2; D perhaps matches TRBD1 (5 bases). V shed 0 bases and J shed 4 bases, with 6 bases lying between them. The CDR3 loop spans 14 amino acids. Germline CDR1 reads SEHNR; CDR2 reads FQNEAQ (reference sequence). The chain's CDR3 is CASSLAGPTGELFF. CDR3 bases: TGTGCCAGCAGCTTAGCGGGGCCCACCGGGGAGCTGTTTTTT. The full variable domain, completed using reference TRBV7-9 and TRBJ2-2, is DTGVSQNPRHKITKRGQNVTFRCDPISEHNRLYWYRQTLGQGPEFLTYFQNEAQLEKSRLLSDRFSAERPKGSFSTLEIQRTEQGDSAMYLCASSLAGPTGELFFGEGSRLTVL.

The chain has TRBV5-1 and TRBJ2-3; D possibly corresponds to TRBD1 (5 bases). This CDR3 contains 15 residues. V lost 0 bases, J lost 0 bases, and 8 bases lay in between. The germline V gene encodes CDR1 SGHRS and CDR2 YFSETQ. In DNA, the CDR3 is TGCGCCAGCAGCTTGGCACAGGCTAGCACAGATACGCAGTATTTT. Protein product: CASSLAQASTDTQYF.

This rearrangement joins TRBV28 to TRBJ1-1; the D gene is possibly TRBD1 (6 bases). Trimming pared 2 bases from V and 1 base from J, leaving 11 bases between. The CDR3 sequence is 15 residues long. In germline, CDR1 is MDHEN, CDR2 SYDVKM. CDR3 protein: CASSLRGAANTEAFF. CDR3 DNA sequence: TGTGCCAGCAGTTTAAGGGGGGCCGCGAACACTGAAGCTTTCTTT.

The chain has TRBV19 and TRBJ1-4, with a possible D match to TRBD1 (6 bases). Germline values: CDR1 LNHDA, CDR2 SQIVND (reference sequence). V dropped 1 base and J dropped 4 bases, with 7 bases sitting between them. The CDR3 extends over 14 amino acids. DNA of the CDR3: TGTGCCAGTAGTATAGGGACAGTTAATGAAAAACTGTTTTTT. It is translated as CASSIGTVNEKLFF.

The V gene is TRBV5-4, the J gene TRBJ2-3; D is unclear. The CDR3 contains 15 residues. From germline, CDR1 is SGHNT and CDR2 YYREEE (reference sequence). Trimming left V 6 bases short and J 2 bases short, with 16 bases between. As DNA, the CDR3 is TGTGCCAGCATCGTAGATCTAGTAACCACAGATACGCAGTATTTT. Translated, it gives CASIVDLVTTDTQYF. The full variable domain, its missing parts supplied by reference TRBV5-4 and TRBJ2-3, is ETGVTQSPTHLIKTRGQQVTLRCSSQSGHNTVSWYQQALGQGPQFIFQYYREEENGRGNFPPRFSGLQFPNYSSELNVNALELDDSALYLCASIVDLVTTDTQYFGPGTRLTVL.

This sequence joins TRBV5-4 and TRBJ2-5; D might be TRBD2 (7 bases). Trimming removed 3 bases from V and 6 bases from J, with 15 bases in between. This CDR3 is built from 14 residues. Germline CDR1 reads SGHNT; CDR2 reads YYREEE (reference sequence). The chain's CDR3 is CASSSGEGGKTQYF. CDR3 in DNA: TGTGCCAGCAGCTCGGGGGAGGGGGGCAAGACCCAGTACTTC.

About this clone itself: In the same sample, other DNA sequences code for this CDR3. The chain employs TRBV5-1 and TRBJ1-1; D not certain. This CDR3 is 11 amino acids long. V lost 10 bases and J lost 1, with 8 bases in between. Germline CDR1 SGHRS, CDR2 YFSETQ. CDR3 nucleotides: TGCGCCTCACGAGGGAACACTGAAGCTTTCTTT. Amino acids: CASRGNTEAFF. Complete variable domain (other parts from reference TRBV5-1 and TRBJ1-1): KAGVTQTPRYLIKTRGQQVTLSCSPISGHRSVSWYQQTPGQGLQFLFEYFSETQRNKGNFPGRFSGRQFSNSRSEMNVSTLELGDSALYLCASRGNTEAFFGQGTRLTVV.

About this clone: The same CDR3 can be traced to other DNA sequences in this sample. The chain uses TRBV7-9 and TRBJ2-5; tentatively, D is TRBD2 (7 bases). With 6 bases removed from V and 4 bases from J, the gap between germline ends came to 9 bases. The CDR3 runs to 12 residues. The germline V gene encodes CDR1 SEHNR and CDR2 FQNEAQ (reference sequence). This chain's CDR3 is CASSRGGETQYF. DNA of the CDR3: TGTGCCAGCAGTAGGGGGGGAGAGACCCAGTACTTC.

The V call is TRBV19, the J call TRBJ2-1; D tentatively fits TRBD1 or TRBD2 (5 bases each). CDR3 length equals 16 residues. In germline, CDR1 is LNHDA, CDR2 SQIVND (reference sequence). The ends were cut back, 5 bases at V and 3 bases at J, with 17 bases in the middle. The CDR3 sequence: CASSAVLGGYYNEQFF. The CDR3 DNA follows: TGTGCCAGTAGTGCCGTGCTTGGGGGATACTACAATGAGCAGTTCTTC.

The rearrangement links TRBV6-6 to TRBJ2-7, with D possibly TRBD1 on 5 matching bases. There are 13 residues in the CDR3. Per germline, CDR1 MNHNY and CDR2 SVGAGI (reference sequence). Trimming removed 4 bases at V and 6 bases at J, with 13 bases between. CDR3 in DNA: TGTGCCAGCAGTTCTGTGCGCCAGGGCGAGCAGTACTTC. Its protein is CASSSVRQGEQYF.

The V call is TRBV11-3, the J call TRBJ2-7; a possible D gene is TRBD2 (6 bases). V was shortened by 2 bases and J by 2 bases, with 13 bases between the two germline ends. The CDR3 has 15 amino acids. Germline assignment: CDR1 SGHNT and CDR2 YENEEA. The CDR3 protein is CASSLPPAGTYEQYF. The DNA of the CDR3 is TGTGCCAGCAGCTTACCCCCGGCGGGGACCTACGAGCAGTACTTC.

The count of this clone is one. Different DNA sequences within this sample yield the same CDR3. The chain has TRBV10-3 and TRBJ2-7; TRBD2 might be the D (6 bases). Germline V lookup: CDR1 ENHRY, CDR2 SYGVKD. The CDR3 covers 15 residues. V shed 0 bases and J shed 1 base, with 10 bases lying between them. CDR3 in DNA: TGTGCCATCAGTGAGTCTGGGCGGGGATCCTACGAGCAGTACTTC. This gives the protein CAISESGRGSYEQYF.

This clone showed up just once. The J gene is TRBJ2-7, the V gene TRBV5-1; TRBD2 matches 7 bases. Germline V gene sequence: CDR1 SGHRS, CDR2 YFSETQ. CDR3 length equals 15 residues. The ends lost 0 bases at V and 2 bases at J; junction bases unmatched: 5. CDR3 amino acids: CASSLVLAATYEQYF. The CDR3 DNA is TGCGCCAGCAGCTTGGTCCTAGCGGCCACCTACGAGCAGTACTTC.

V gene TRBV10-3 combines with J gene TRBJ1-5, with D tentatively TRBD1 (5 bases). Germline V gives CDR1 ENHRY, CDR2 SYGVKD. Trimming pared 3 bases from V and 5 bases from J, leaving 17 bases between. This CDR3 is built from 16 residues. This CDR3 is CAISEGRWGGDQPQHF. The CDR3, as DNA: TGTGCCATCAGTGAAGGACGGTGGGGGGGGGATCAGCCCCAGCATTTT.

This chain joins TRBV28 and TRBJ2-7, with D tentatively TRBD2 (5 bases). Germline V gives CDR1 MDHEN, CDR2 SYDVKM. Trimming shortened V by 4 bases and J by 6 bases, and 16 bases separated the two germline ends. This CDR3 has 14 residues. The CDR3 here is CASSSLRAGLEQYF. Here the CDR3 DNA reads TGTGCCAGCAGTTCCCTGAGGGCAGGCCTCGAGCAGTACTTC.

The chain is built from TRBV5-1 and TRBJ2-6, with a possible D match to TRBD1 (6 bases). V was shortened by 5 bases and J by 8 bases, with 8 bases between the two germline ends. Germline values: CDR1 SGHRS, CDR2 YFSETQ. The CDR3 runs to 12 residues. The CDR3 DNA is TGCGCCAGCAGTACAGGGTCCAACGTCCTGACTTTC. Translating gives CASSTGSNVLTF. Variable domain in full (rest from reference TRBV5-1 and TRBJ2-6): KAGVTQTPRYLIKTRGQQVTLSCSPISGHRSVSWYQQTPGQGLQFLFEYFSETQRNKGNFPGRFSGRQFSNSRSEMNVSTLELGDSALYLCASSTGSNVLTFGAGSRLTVL.

The gene calls are TRBV5-1 and TRBJ2-5; D gene unclear. V was clipped by 0 bases and J by 5 bases, with 8 bases between them. The CDR3 extends over 13 amino acids. CDR1 is SGHRS and CDR2 is YFSETQ in the germline V gene. CDR3 amino acids: CASSLAGLETQYF. The CDR3 DNA sequence: TGCGCCAGCAGCTTGGCCGGGTTGGAGACCCAGTACTTC.

The chain uses TRBV5-4 and TRBJ2-1, with TRBD2 matching over 7 bases. Germline trimming cut 0 bases from V and 3 bases from J; bases unmatched to any gene: 3. The CDR3 is made up of 15 amino acids. Germline V lookup: CDR1 SGHNT, CDR2 YYREEE (reference sequence). Here the CDR3 reads CASSLVGTNYNEQFF. CDR3 DNA: TGTGCCAGCAGCTTGGTCGGGACTAACTACAATGAGCAGTTCTTC.

This rearrangement joins TRBV15 to TRBJ2-7; D is ambiguous. The V gene lost 0 bases and the J gene lost 3 bases, with 15 bases spanning the gap. CDR1 is LNHNV and CDR2 is YYDKDF in the germline V gene (reference sequence). The CDR3 is 16 residues long. This CDR3 reads CATSRDRIRPNYEQYF. Here the CDR3 DNA reads TGTGCCACCAGCAGAGATCGTATTCGACCCAACTACGAGCAGTACTTC.

This clone has only one observation. The chain uses TRBV14 and TRBJ2-7; 12 positions agree with TRBD2. The J segment lost 4 bases and the V segment lost 0 bases, leaving 7 bases of the junction unmatched. The CDR3 consists of 17 residues. Germline CDR1 reads SGHDN; CDR2 reads FVKESK. CDR3 DNA: TGTGCCAGCAGCCAAGAGCTAGCGGGAGGGCCTAGGTACGAGCAGTACTTC. Translation: CASSQELAGGPRYEQYF.

The chain employs TRBV6-1 and TRBJ1-2; D might be TRBD1 (5 bases). CDR1 MNHNS and CDR2 SASEGT come from the germline V gene. With 4 bases removed from V and 3 bases from J, the gap between germline ends came to 12 bases. CDR3 size: 14 residues. The CDR3 sequence is CASSVARADYGYTF. Here the CDR3 DNA reads TGTGCCAGCAGTGTGGCCAGGGCGGACTATGGCTACACCTTC.

CDR3 DNA: TGTGCCATCAGCCAGACAGGGACCAATCAGCCCCAGCATTTT. Translated, it gives CAISQTGTNQPQHF. This chain connects TRBV10-3 to TRBJ1-5; 7 bases agree with TRBD1. Germline trimming cut 6 bases from V and 3 bases from J; bases unmatched to any gene: 5. The CDR3 length is 14 residues. CDR1 ENHRY and CDR2 SYGVKD come from the germline V gene.

The chain links TRBV11-1 to TRBJ2-7, with D possibly matching TRBD1 (6 bases). The CDR3 covers 17 residues. Trimming stripped 5 bases from V and 5 bases from J, with 25 bases between. Germline CDR1 and CDR2: SGHAT and FQDESV (reference sequence). The CDR3 DNA follows: TGTGCCAGCAGCCCCCGCGGCGGACAGAGACCCCTCGACGAGCAGTACTTC. Residues: CASSPRGGQRPLDEQYF.

This chain joins TRBV9 and TRBJ2-1, with 11 bases matching TRBD2. Germline CDR1 SGDLS, CDR2 YYNGEE. With V trimmed by 1 base and J by 9 bases, 6 bases remained unmatched. The CDR3 loop spans 15 amino acids. CDR3 sequence reads: CASSVSSGRASEQFF. The CDR3 DNA sequence: TGTGCCAGCAGCGTAAGTAGCGGGAGGGCCAGTGAGCAGTTCTTC.

The chain has TRBV18 and TRBJ1-5; tentatively, D is TRBD1 (5 bases). The germline gives CDR1 KGHSH, CDR2 LQKENI. The germline V and J ends were trimmed by 3 bases and 0 bases, with 15 bases remaining between them. The length of the CDR3 is 17 residues. The CDR3 sequence: CASSPSLTAYSNQPQHF. CDR3 bases: TGTGCCAGCTCACCCTCCCTGACAGCGTATAGCAATCAGCCCCAGCATTTT.

V gene TRBV7-2 combines with J gene TRBJ1-3, with 7 positions matching TRBD1. V gave up 3 bases and J gave up 2 bases; unmatched junction bases: 7. The CDR3 loop spans 16 amino acids. From germline, CDR1 is SGHTA and CDR2 FQGNSA. This CDR3 is CASSFSTGATGNTIYF. CDR3 bases: TGTGCCAGCAGCTTTTCCACAGGGGCGACTGGAAACACCATATATTTT. Full variable domain (rest looked up from reference TRBV7-2 and TRBJ1-3): GAGVSQSPSNKVTEKGKDVELRCDPISGHTALYWYRQSLGQGLEFLIYFQGNSAPDKSGLPSDRFSAERTGGSVSTLTIQRTQQEDSAVYLCASSFSTGATGNTIYFGEGSWLTVV.

This rearrangement joins TRBV27 to TRBJ2-7; tentative D call: TRBD2 (5 bases). The CDR3 sequence is 13 residues long. Trimming removed 6 bases from V and 2 bases from J, with 11 bases in between. From germline, CDR1 is MNHEY and CDR2 SMNVEV (reference sequence). The DNA for the CDR3 is TGTGCCAGCAGGCCGAGGGCCCCCTACGAGCAGTACTTC. Translated, it gives CASRPRAPYEQYF.

This rearrangement joins TRBV2 to TRBJ1-1; the match to TRBD1 covers 8 bases. CDR3 length equals 15 residues. Germline-derived CDR1 and CDR2 are SNHLY and FYNNEI. The ends lost 5 bases at V and 5 bases at J; junction bases unmatched: 10. The CDR3 sequence: CASSPRTGWRTEAFF. Written as DNA, the CDR3 is TGTGCCAGCAGTCCTCGGACAGGGTGGAGGACTGAAGCTTTCTTT.